The clone carrying this T cell receptor beta chain was recorded many times. What it binds is not known. Individual cDNA molecules carried attached unique molecular identifiers. TCRdb redid the calling of the 5' RACE reads with MiXCR, one entry per CDR3 protein. Altogether about 25,000 distinct CDR3 sequences are present, around 5% being singletons, with the ten largest covering approximately 6.6%. This CDR3 is built from 16 residues. Trimming took 1 base from V and 10 from J; bases not matched to a gene: 8. The germline CDR1 and CDR2 sequences are SGHRS and YFSETQ. This record comes from a study of early T cells in non-severe SARS-CoV-2 infection. Study-level background: Sequencing targeted bulk RNA from unsorted whole blood, leaving chains unpaired. Study-level points and caveats: The VDJdb matching leaned toward anti-spike CD8 responses and overlooked private and CD4 specificities.

Sequences were obtained from whole blood. This TCR came from an adult who was a healthcare worker with PCR-confirmed SARS-CoV-2 infection or an uninfected control (not recorded which). The V and J genes are TRBV5-1 and TRBJ1-6, with TRBD1 identical over 10 bases. This CDR3 reads CASSLITGTGDSPLHF. The CDR3 DNA follows: TGCGCCAGCAGCTTGATCACCGGGACAGGGGACTCACCCCTCCACTTT.